This is a list of T cell receptor beta chains from one sample in a study of identical twins. MiXCR, applied by TCRdb to the 5' RACE reads, yields one record per CDR3 protein. The sample includes hundreds of thousands of distinct CDR3 sequences, about 20% of them seen just once. These data were also reused for a study on T cells expressing NK-cell markers.

The sequenced sample was PBMCs. The receptors here all came from a woman between 18 and 30 years old in good health. The conserved cysteine and the conserved F or W are not part of the CDR3 here. D genes are given only for firm matches. Size is stated for part of the rows, as once, few or many counts, or as a class when the clone is expanded.

d_call | j_call | clone_size | v_call | cdr3_aa
NA | TRBJ2-1 | few | TRBV5-1 | ASSPSLEYNEQF
NA | TRBJ1-1 | NA | TRBV5-1 | ASSLAGGAAEAF
TRBD1 | TRBJ2-7 | few | TRBV27 | ASSYRGLGSYEQY
NA | TRBJ2-2 | few | TRBV10-2 | ASQGTANTGELF
NA | TRBJ2-7 | few | TRBV18 | ASSRAAETYEQY
NA | TRBJ2-7 | once | TRBV2 | ASRTGDFYEQY
TRBD2 | TRBJ2-5 | many | TRBV7-9 | ASSLASGSSETQY
TRBD2 | TRBJ2-1 | few | TRBV7-2 | ASSLSGGSVYNEQF
NA | TRBJ1-2 | few | TRBV20-1 | SASRRVKDGYT
NA | TRBJ2-3 | few | TRBV11-3 | ASSLVTTQRTQY
NA | TRBJ2-3 | NA | TRBV15 | ATSRAETGLPDTQY
NA | TRBJ1-4 | NA | TRBV7-9 | ASSLGNEKLF
NA | TRBJ1-5 | NA | TRBV5-8 | ASSLARVPNQPQH
NA | TRBJ2-7 | NA | TRBV28 | ATNPMGGEGAYEQY
NA | TRBJ2-7 | few | TRBV7-2 | ASSLFDSSSYEQY
NA | TRBJ2-7 | NA | TRBV7-9 | ASSHAQGTPPSYEQY
NA | TRBJ2-1 | few | TRBV19 | ASSIAGTPTNEQF
NA | TRBJ2-1 | NA | TRBV4-1 | ASSSPRAYNEQF
TRBD1 | TRBJ2-7 | few | TRBV3-1 | ASSQKGQGPHEQY
NA | TRBJ2-1 | NA | TRBV12-3/TRBV12-4 | ASSVDLPYNEQF
TRBD2 | TRBJ2-1 | many | TRBV7-9 | ASSWTSGSNEQF
TRBD1 | TRBJ2-3 | many | TRBV6-1 | ASRTGDTDTQY
NA | TRBJ2-7 | few | TRBV12-5 | ASADGGVKSYEQY
NA | TRBJ2-1 | NA | TRBV5-6 | ASSTDWAGEQF
TRBD2 | TRBJ2-2 | few | TRBV9 | ASSVALAGGNSGELF
NA | TRBJ2-1 | NA | TRBV5-1 | ASTTDVGSGKNEQF
TRBD1 | TRBJ2-5 | few | TRBV7-9 | ASTGAGGAGAQETQY
NA | TRBJ2-5 | NA | TRBV30 | AWRTKGETQY
NA | TRBJ2-7 | NA | TRBV5-1 | ASSREPRSYEQY
TRBD1 | TRBJ2-3 | NA | TRBV25-1 | ASSDQGAGTQY
NA | TRBJ1-1 | NA | TRBV20-1 | SARAAGEAF
TRBD1 | TRBJ1-1 | NA | TRBV6-1 | ASSGPGQDFRAF
NA | TRBJ1-1 | NA | TRBV5-1 | ASSLAVLGGLNTEAF
TRBD2 | TRBJ2-5 | NA | TRBV7-3 | ASSLGPASGQETQY
TRBD1 | TRBJ1-1 | many | TRBV11-2 | ASSQLVGQGGTEAF
NA | TRBJ2-3 | NA | TRBV4-1 | ASSQGAPDTQY
NA | TRBJ1-1 | once | TRBV6-5 | ASSYSIEGGTEAF
NA | TRBJ2-7 | few | TRBV4-2 | ASTTTSAPSYEQY
NA | TRBJ2-2 | NA | TRBV27 | ASSLTPQQGFGELF
NA | TRBJ2-7 | few | TRBV7-2 | ASSRGFVLDSEQY
NA | TRBJ1-2 | few | TRBV7-9 | ASSLYGKDGYT
NA | TRBJ2-7 | many | TRBV20-1 | SAMRDSYEQY
NA | TRBJ2-2 | few | TRBV7-9 | ASSPLVRELF
NA | TRBJ2-7 | few | TRBV5-1 | ASSLGVGGYEQY
NA | TRBJ2-3 | few | TRBV7-9 | ASSLLGFTDTQY
NA | TRBJ1-1 | few | TRBV18 | ASSLNSYGLLAF
TRBD2 | TRBJ2-1 | NA | TRBV7-8 | AISPRLAGVS
TRBD1 | TRBJ2-7 | NA | TRBV10-3 | AISGDRGDYEQY
NA | TRBJ2-1 | NA | TRBV5-1 | ASSLFPYEQF
TRBD1 | TRBJ2-5 | NA | TRBV29-1 | SFDRGGETQY
TRBD2 | TRBJ2-5 | NA | TRBV5-1 | ASSWGSGTRGETQY